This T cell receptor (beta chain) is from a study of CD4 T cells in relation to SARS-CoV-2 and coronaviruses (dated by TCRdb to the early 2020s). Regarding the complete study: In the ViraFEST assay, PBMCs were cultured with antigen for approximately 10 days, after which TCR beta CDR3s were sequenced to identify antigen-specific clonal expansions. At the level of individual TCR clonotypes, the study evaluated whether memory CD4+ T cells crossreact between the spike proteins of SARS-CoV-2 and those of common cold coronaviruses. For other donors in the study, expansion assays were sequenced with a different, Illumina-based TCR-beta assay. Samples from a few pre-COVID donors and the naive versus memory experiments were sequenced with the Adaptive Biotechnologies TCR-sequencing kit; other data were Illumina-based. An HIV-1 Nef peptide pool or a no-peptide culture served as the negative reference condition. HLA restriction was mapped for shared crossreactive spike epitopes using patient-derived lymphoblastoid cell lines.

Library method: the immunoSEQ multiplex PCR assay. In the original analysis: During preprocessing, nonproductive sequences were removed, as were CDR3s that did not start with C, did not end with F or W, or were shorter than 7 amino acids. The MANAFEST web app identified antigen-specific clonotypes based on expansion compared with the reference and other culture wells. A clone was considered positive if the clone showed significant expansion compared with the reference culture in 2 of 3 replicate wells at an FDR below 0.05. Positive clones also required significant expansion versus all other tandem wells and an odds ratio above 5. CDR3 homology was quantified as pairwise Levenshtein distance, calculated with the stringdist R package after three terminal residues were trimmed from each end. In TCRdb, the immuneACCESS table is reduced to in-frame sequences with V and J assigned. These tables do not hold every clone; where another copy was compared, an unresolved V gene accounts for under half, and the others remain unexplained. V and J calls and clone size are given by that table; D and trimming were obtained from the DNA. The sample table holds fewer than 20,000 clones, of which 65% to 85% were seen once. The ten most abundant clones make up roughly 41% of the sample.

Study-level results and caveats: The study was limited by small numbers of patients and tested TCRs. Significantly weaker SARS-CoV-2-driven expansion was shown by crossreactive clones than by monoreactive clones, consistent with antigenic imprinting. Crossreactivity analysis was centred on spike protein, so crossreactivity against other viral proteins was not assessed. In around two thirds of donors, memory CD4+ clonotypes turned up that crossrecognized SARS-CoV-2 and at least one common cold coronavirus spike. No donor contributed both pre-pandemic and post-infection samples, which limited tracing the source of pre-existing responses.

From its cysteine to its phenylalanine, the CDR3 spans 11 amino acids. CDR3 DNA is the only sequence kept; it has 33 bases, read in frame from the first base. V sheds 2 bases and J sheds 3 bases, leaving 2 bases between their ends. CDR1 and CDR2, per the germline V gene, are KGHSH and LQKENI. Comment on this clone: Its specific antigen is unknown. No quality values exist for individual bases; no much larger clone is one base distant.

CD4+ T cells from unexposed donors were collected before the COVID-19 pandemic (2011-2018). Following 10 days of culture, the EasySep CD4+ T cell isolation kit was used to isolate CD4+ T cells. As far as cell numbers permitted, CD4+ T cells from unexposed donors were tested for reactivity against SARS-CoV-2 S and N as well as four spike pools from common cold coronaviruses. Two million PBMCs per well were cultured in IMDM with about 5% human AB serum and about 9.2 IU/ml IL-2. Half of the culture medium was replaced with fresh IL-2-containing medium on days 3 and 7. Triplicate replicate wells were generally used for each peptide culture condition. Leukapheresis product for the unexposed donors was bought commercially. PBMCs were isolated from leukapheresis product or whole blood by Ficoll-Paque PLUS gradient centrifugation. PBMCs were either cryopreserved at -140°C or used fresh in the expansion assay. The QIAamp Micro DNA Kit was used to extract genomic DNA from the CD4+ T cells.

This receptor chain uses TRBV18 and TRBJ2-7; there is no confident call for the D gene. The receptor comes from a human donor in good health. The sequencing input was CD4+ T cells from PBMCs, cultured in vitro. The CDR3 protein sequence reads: CASSPDYEQYF. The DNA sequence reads TGTGCCAGCTCACCAGACTACGAGCAGTACTTC.